The 9 T cell receptor beta chains below were found in one sample sequenced in a study of shared clonotypes between healthy human individuals. CD45RO negativity and positive selection for CCR7 defined naive CD8 cells, a population that excluded terminally differentiated effector memory CD45RA+ cells. Clones were read by immunoSEQ multiplex PCR, and TCRdb kept only the in-frame ones, dropping some. This sample carries some 740,000 clones, 80% to 95% of them seen once, and the ten largest clones take around 24%. The source material was naive CD8+ T cells sorted from blood. The receptors shown here come from a young man in good health.

The chain couples TRBV14 to TRBJ1-4; 8 bases align to TRBD1. Germline V lookup: CDR1 SGHDN, CDR2 FVKESK. V lost 4 bases to trimming and J lost 4 bases; unmatched junction nucleotides: 5. This CDR3 comprises 15 residues. This CDR3 reads CASSPTGVYNEKLFF. In DNA, the CDR3 is TGTGCCAGCAGCCCGACAGGGGTTTATAATGAAAAACTGTTTTTT.

V is TRBV15 and J is TRBJ2-4; TRBD1 matches at 8 bases. The CDR3 spans 14 residues. Germline CDR1 reads LNHNV; CDR2 reads YYDKDF (reference sequence). V lost 3 bases and J lost 8; bases outside the gene matches: 6. CDR3 protein: CATSRTGAFDIQYF. The CDR3 DNA follows: TGTGCCACCAGCAGGACAGGGGCTTTCGACATTCAGTACTTC.

The J gene is TRBJ2-1, the V gene TRBV2; D is unclear. CDR1 SNHLY and CDR2 FYNNEI come from the germline V gene. The V end was cut by 7 bases, the J end by 6 bases, with 16 bases between. The CDR3 is made up of 14 amino acids. The CDR3 DNA reads as TGTGCCAGCACCCCTTTGACCCGCCCCAATGAGCAGTTCTTC. Protein: CASTPLTRPNEQFF.

The chain employs TRBV4-1 and TRBJ2-7; no clear D. The germline CDR1 and CDR2 sequences are MGHRA and YSYEKL. This CDR3 contains 15 residues. Trimming took off 0 bases at V and 3 bases at J, with 12 bases between the two ends. The CDR3 spells CASSQDVGRGYEQYF. The DNA of the CDR3 is TGCGCCAGCAGCCAAGATGTCGGCAGAGGCTACGAGCAGTACTTC.

This clone was seen a single time. The chain couples TRBV29-1 to TRBJ2-1; 8 bases fit TRBD2. CDR3 length equals 15 residues. V was pared by 1 base and J by 5 bases, with 7 bases of the junction left unmatched. Germline CDR1 SQVTM, CDR2 ANQGSEA. The CDR3 DNA follows: TGCAGCGTTGAAGGAACTAGCGGAAACGACAATGAGCAGTTCTTC. This sequence encodes CSVEGTSGNDNEQFF.

About this clone itself: At one boundary the junction diverges from the germline segment, which might be a read error. The same CDR3 also results from other DNA sequences found in this sample. The V and J genes are TRBV7-2 and TRBJ2-3; perhaps TRBD2 as D (5 bases). Germline values: CDR1 SGHTA, CDR2 FQGNSA. The CDR3 sequence is 14 residues long. CDR3 nucleotides: TGTGCCAGCAGCCTAGCTAGTCTAGAAGATACGCAGTATTTT. It translates to CASSLASLEDTQYF.

The chain has TRBV19 and TRBJ2-1; TRBD1 matches at 9 bases. CDR1 LNHDA and CDR2 SQIVND come from the germline V gene (reference sequence). V lost 4 bases and J lost 2; bases outside the gene matches: 12. The CDR3 runs 18 residues. This chain's CDR3 is CASSTFTLTGGPYNEQFF. CDR3 nucleotide sequence: TGTGCCAGTAGTACATTTACCTTAACAGGGGGCCCCTACAATGAGCAGTTCTTC.

The chain employs TRBV9 and TRBJ2-2, with D tentatively TRBD1 or TRBD2 (5 bases each). The ends were cut back, 3 bases at V and 4 bases at J, with 13 bases in the middle. This CDR3 is 15 amino acids long. From germline, CDR1 is SGDLS and CDR2 YYNGEE. The chain's CDR3 is CASSEWGSSTGELFF. The DNA of the CDR3 is TGTGCCAGCAGCGAATGGGGGAGTAGCACCGGGGAGCTGTTTTTT. Variable domain in full (rest from reference TRBV9 and TRBJ2-2): DSGVTQTPKHLITATGQRVTLRCSPRSGDLSVYWYQQSLDQGLQFLIQYYNGEERAKGNILERFSAQQFPDLHSELNLSSLELGDSALYFCASSEWGSSTGELFFGEGSRLTVL.

The chain couples TRBV18 to TRBJ2-1; D is undetermined. V was pared by 3 bases and J by 10 bases, with 19 bases between. Germline CDR1 is KGHSH and CDR2 is LQKENI. The CDR3 has 15 amino acids. The CDR3 bases are TGTGCCAGCTCACCGCTACCGGTTTTGGCAGAAGAGCAGTTCTTC. Its protein is CASSPLPVLAEEQFF. The full variable domain, with the rest looked up from reference TRBV18 and TRBJ2-1, is NAGVMQNPRHLVRRRGQEARLRCSPMKGHSHVYWYRQLPEEGLKFMVYLQKENIIDESGMPKERFSAEFPKEGPSILRIQQVVRGDSAAYFCASSPLPVLAEEQFFGPGTRLTVL.